This T cell receptor beta chain is from a study of shared clonotypes between healthy human individuals (dated by TCRdb to the early 2020s). Broadly, across the study: A few men and a couple of women, aged 18 to 49 years, made up the cohort. Different laboratories and diverse techniques were used to prepare libraries and sequence TCR repertoires, to increase sequencing depth and limit assay-specific biases. The study deeply sequenced blood TCR repertoires of roughly five healthy adults to estimate repertoire size and the extent of clonotype sharing between individuals. Between about 0.8 and 9 billion PBMCs per donor were obtained by leukapheresis. For each donor, CD4 naive and CD4 memory were each given three plates, CD8 naive was given two plates, and CD8 memory was given one plate.

Using the deep immunoSEQ assay, multiplex PCR amplified TCR CDR3 regions from genomic DNA. Extracted genomic DNA from each cell subset was distributed evenly across all wells of several immunoSEQ 96-well plates, and each plate was treated as a replicate. For sorted subsets, about 200 ng genomic DNA, equal to 25,000 to 35,000 T cell genomes, was loaded into each replicate PCR. The purified libraries were quantified using a Qubit 3.0 fluorometer, sized with a Bioanalyzer 2100, and then quantified again using the KAPA Library Quantification kit. Every immunoSEQ 96-well plate was sequenced on a separate single-read 150-cycle Illumina NextSeq 550 flow cell. For the original study's pipeline: The immunoSEQ output contained only junctional sequences without quality scores, so filtering could not match that applied to full-length reads. Sequences were annotated with PyIR, a Python wrapper for IgBLAST v1.9, and V/J genes and CDR3 were assigned using IMGT germline references. Any read was removed if the V/J assignment was weak (E-value above 1e-6), the CDR3 was missing, or the read contained stop codons, out-of-frame junctions, or ambiguous translated residues. V3J clonotypes were defined as sequences sharing the same inferred V gene, J gene, and CDR3 amino acid sequence. Percentage overlap between repertoires was computed as shared unique clonotypes divided by the size of the smaller repertoire. Repertoire richness was assessed with RTK rarefaction, the Chao1 estimator, and Recon v2.1 estimates of unobserved clonotypes. For all TCRbeta clonotypes obtained by the gDNA method from several donors, generation probabilities were computed with OLGA. TCRdb's version of the immuneACCESS table is confined to in-frame rearrangements and falls short of the full clone set. An unresolved V gene accounts for under half of the shortfall where checked; the remainder is of unknown origin. That table supplies the V and J calls and clone size; D and trimming were determined from the DNA. Within this sample are more than 2,000,000 clones, with around nine tenths of them counted one time only. The ten top clones hold about 0.13% of the sample.

Findings and caveats that apply to the study as a whole: Clonotypes shared by all four sorted-subset donors showed higher generation probabilities than non-shared clonotypes. Estimated clonotype richness was generally larger for naive than for memory subsets. Pairwise subsampling led to the expectation that sequencing depth would affect the degree of clonotype sharing among donors. Because the study included only a small number of donors, the genetic and exposure-history diversity represented was limited. Across four donors, 5% to 6% of naive CD4, 3% to 3.5% of naive CD8, around 2.1% of memory CD4, and approximately 0.4% of memory CD8 clonotypes were shared. Even with the large sequencing depth, rarefaction of the sorted-subset datasets indicated that sequencing was incomplete. Sampling was limited to blood, and TCR repertoires in tissue likely differ from TCR repertoires in blood.

The donors were healthy, HIV-negative adults with no recently reported acute infections or vaccinations. Every donor was a Caucasian adult living in Nashville, Tennessee, USA. CD4+ T cells were enriched by magnetic negative selection; naive cells were then positively selected on CD45RA, and the negative fraction formed the memory subset. After blood collection by leukapheresis, PBMCs were isolated using Ficoll-Histopaque density gradient centrifugation and then cryopreserved in the vapor phase of liquid nitrogen. Purity and quantity of every magnetically sorted T cell population were checked by analytical flow cytometry. Each sorted fraction had its genomic DNA isolated and then quantified by UV absorbance on a Nanodrop 2000c. Turning to this clone: This clone's antigen is unknown. Per-base quality was not reported, and no clone a single base away is much larger than it.

Sequenced input: naive CD4+ T cells sorted from blood. This specimen's cell subset or site label, interpreted: CD45RA+ positively selected. This TCR was recovered from a man between 18 and 29 years old in good health.

This receptor carries the CDR3 CASLDSFNNYGYTF. The DNA reads as follows: TGTGCCAGCCTGGACAGTTTTAACAACTATGGCTACACCTTC. The chain uses TRBV28 and TRBJ1-2; perhaps TRBD1 is the D gene, with 6 bases matching. The CDR1 and CDR2 encoded by the germline V gene are MDHEN and SYDVKM. Cut back by 8 bases and 2 bases, the V and J ends lie 15 bases apart. Spanning cysteine to phenylalanine, the CDR3 consists of 14 amino acids. Only CDR3 DNA remains: 42 bases, in frame from the first base.